Shown below are 5 T cell receptor beta chains from a single sample sequenced in a study of molecular identifiers for immune sequencing clone quantification. TCRdb independently ran MiXCR on the PCR reads; one entry per CDR3 protein. This table holds 400,000 to 600,000 distinct CDR3 sequences, about 21% found once. Sequencing was performed on naive CD8+ T cells from blood, with Jurkat cell RNA spiked in. Subset defined: FACS-sorted CD8+CD4-CCR7+CD45RA+ naive T cells. The origin of the receptors is a human donor in good health. Some libraries in this study had Jurkat cell RNA spiked in.

This clonotype has ten or more counts. The chain links TRBV12-3 or TRBV12-4 to TRBJ2-3, with D possibly TRBD2 on 6 matching bases. The CDR3 contains 13 residues. Trimming pared 7 bases from V and 6 bases from J, leaving 14 bases between. The CDR3 protein is CASTHGSGDTQYF. CDR3 nucleotides: TGTGCCAGCACCCACGGGAGTGGGGATACGCAGTATTTT.

This chain links TRBV30 with TRBJ2-5; TRBD1 matches at 9 bases. Germline V gives CDR1 GTSNPN, CDR2 SVGIG (reference sequence). Trimming took 0 bases from V and 4 from J; bases not matched to a gene: 0. There are 13 residues in the CDR3. This CDR3 reads CAWSVDRGETQYF. Written as DNA, the CDR3 is TGTGCCTGGAGTGTGGACAGGGGAGAGACCCAGTACTTC.

V is TRBV12-3 or TRBV12-4 and J is TRBJ2-5; 7 positions match TRBD1. The CDR3 extends over 15 amino acids. The V segment lost 5 bases and the J segment 0 bases; nucleotides outside the gene matches: 6. The CDR3 spells CASSRDREYQETQYF. The CDR3 bases are TGTGCCAGCAGTCGGGACAGAGAGTACCAAGAGACCCAGTACTTC.

Concerning this clonotype itself: With a much larger clone just one base away, this may be a read error. This chain connects TRBV29-1 to TRBJ2-1; 8 positions match TRBD2. The CDR3 is 12 residues long. Germline CDR1 and CDR2: SQVTM and ANQGSEA. The CDR3 loop is CSGGLAYNGQFF. CDR3 nucleotides: TGCAGCGGAGGACTAGCCTACAATGGGCAGTTCTTC.

This clonotype was observed at least ten times. V usage is TRBV2 and J usage is TRBJ2-3; 9 bases are a match to TRBD1. This CDR3 comprises 13 residues. Trimming at V came to 9 bases and at J to 1 base, leaving 2 bases not matched to a gene. The germline gives CDR1 SNHLY, CDR2 FYNNEI. The CDR3 nucleotides are TGTGCCAGGAGGACAGGGGGCACAGATACGCAGTATTTT. Protein product: CARRTGGTDTQYF.